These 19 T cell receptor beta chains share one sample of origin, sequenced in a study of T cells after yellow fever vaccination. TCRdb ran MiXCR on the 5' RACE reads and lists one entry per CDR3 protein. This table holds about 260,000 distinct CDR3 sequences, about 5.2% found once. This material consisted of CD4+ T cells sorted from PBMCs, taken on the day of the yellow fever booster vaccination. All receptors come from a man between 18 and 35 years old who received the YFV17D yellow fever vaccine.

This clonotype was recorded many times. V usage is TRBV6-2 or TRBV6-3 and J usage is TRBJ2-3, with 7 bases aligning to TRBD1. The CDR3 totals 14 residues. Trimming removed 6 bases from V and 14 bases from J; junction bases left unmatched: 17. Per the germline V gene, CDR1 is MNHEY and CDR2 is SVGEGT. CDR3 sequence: CASSDGQVSLLLYF. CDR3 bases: TGTGCCAGCAGCGACGGACAGGTTTCCCTTCTATTGTATTTT.

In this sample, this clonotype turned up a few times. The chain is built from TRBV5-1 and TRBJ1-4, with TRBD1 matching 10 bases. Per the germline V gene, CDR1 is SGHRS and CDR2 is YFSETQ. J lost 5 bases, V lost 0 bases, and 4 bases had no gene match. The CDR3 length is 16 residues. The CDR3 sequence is CASSLAGTGENEKLFF. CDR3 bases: TGCGCCAGCAGCTTGGCGGGGACAGGGGAAAATGAAAAACTGTTTTTT.

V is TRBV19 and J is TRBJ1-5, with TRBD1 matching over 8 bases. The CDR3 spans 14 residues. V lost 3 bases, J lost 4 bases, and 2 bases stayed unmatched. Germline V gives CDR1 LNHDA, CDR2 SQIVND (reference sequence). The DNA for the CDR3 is TGTGCCAGTAGTATGGACAGGGATAATCAGCCCCAGCATTTT. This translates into CASSMDRDNQPQHF.

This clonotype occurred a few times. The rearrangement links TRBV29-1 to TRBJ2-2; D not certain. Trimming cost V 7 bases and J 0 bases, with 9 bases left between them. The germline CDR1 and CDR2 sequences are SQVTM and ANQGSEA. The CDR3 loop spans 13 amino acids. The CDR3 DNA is TGCAGCGCGGGCCTCCCGAACACCGGGGAGCTGTTTTTT. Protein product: CSAGLPNTGELFF.

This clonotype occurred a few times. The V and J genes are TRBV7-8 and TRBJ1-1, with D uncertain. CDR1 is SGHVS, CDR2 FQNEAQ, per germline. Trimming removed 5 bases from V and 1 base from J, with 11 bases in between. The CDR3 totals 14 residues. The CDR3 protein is CASSLRRANTEAFF. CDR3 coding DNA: TGTGCCAGCAGCCTCCGACGGGCGAACACTGAAGCTTTCTTT. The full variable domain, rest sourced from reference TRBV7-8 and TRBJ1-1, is GAGVSQSPRYKVAKRGQDVALRCDPISGHVSLFWYQQALGQGPEFLTYFQNEAQLDKSGLPSDRFFAERPEGSVSTLKIQRTQQEDSAVYLCASSLRRANTEAFFGQGTRLTVV.

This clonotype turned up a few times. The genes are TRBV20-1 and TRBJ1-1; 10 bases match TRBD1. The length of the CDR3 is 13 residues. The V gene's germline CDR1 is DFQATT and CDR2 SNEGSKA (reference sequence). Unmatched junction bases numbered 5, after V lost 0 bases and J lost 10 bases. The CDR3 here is CSARETTGGGAFF. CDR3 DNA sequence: TGCAGTGCTAGAGAGACGACAGGGGGCGGAGCTTTCTTT.

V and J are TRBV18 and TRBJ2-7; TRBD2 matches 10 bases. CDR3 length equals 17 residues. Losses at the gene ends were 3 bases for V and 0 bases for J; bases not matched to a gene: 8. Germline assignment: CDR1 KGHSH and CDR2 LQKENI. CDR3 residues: CASSPFGLAVSSYEQYF. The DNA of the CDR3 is TGTGCCAGCTCACCTTTCGGACTAGCGGTTTCCTCCTACGAGCAGTACTTC.

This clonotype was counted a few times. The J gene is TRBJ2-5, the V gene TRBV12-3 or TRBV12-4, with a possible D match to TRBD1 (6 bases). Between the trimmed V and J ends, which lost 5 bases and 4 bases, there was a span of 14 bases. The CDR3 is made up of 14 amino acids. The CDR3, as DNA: TGTGCCAGCAGTCCGCCGGACAGAGTAGAGACCCAGTACTTC. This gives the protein CASSPPDRVETQYF.

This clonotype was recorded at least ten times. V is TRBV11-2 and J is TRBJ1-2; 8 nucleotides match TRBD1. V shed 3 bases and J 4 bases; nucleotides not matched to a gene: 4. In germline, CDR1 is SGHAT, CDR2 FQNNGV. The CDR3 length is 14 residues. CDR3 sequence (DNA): TGTGCCAGCAGCTTCGGGACAGGCCCCTATGGCTACACCTTC. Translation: CASSFGTGPYGYTF.

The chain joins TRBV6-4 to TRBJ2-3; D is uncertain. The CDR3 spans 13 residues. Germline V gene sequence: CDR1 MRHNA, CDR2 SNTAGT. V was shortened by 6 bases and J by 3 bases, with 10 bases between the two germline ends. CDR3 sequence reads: CASRGQGTDTQYF. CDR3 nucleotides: TGTGCCAGCAGGGGTCAAGGGACAGATACGCAGTATTTT.

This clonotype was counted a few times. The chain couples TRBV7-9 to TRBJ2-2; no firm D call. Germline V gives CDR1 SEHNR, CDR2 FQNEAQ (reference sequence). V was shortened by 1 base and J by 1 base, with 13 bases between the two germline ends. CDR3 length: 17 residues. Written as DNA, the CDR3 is TGTGCCAGCAGCTTAGGTGGCTGGGAAAGGAACACCGGGGAGCTGTTTTTT. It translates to CASSLGGWERNTGELFF.

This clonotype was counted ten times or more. The DNA of the CDR3 is TGTGCCATCAGTGAGCCCTCGAGCGGGACTAGCACAGATACGCAGTATTTT. Translating it yields CAISEPSSGTSTDTQYF. The rearrangement joins TRBV10-3 to TRBJ2-3; 7 nucleotides line up with TRBD2. Germline CDR1 and CDR2: ENHRY and SYGVKD. V dropped 2 bases and J dropped 0; count of bases not matched to a gene: 8. This CDR3 comprises 17 residues.

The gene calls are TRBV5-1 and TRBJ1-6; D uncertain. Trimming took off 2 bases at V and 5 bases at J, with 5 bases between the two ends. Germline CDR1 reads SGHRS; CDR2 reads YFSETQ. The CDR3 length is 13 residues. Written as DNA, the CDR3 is TGCGCCAGCAGCTTCCTAGATAATTCACCCCTCCACTTT. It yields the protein CASSFLDNSPLHF.

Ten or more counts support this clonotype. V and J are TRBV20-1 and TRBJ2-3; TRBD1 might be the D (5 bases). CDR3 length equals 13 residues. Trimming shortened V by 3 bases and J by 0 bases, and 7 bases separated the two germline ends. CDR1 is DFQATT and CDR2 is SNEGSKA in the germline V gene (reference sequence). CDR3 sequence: CSARGPSTDTQYF. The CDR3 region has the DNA TGCAGTGCTAGGGGGCCTAGCACAGATACGCAGTATTTT.

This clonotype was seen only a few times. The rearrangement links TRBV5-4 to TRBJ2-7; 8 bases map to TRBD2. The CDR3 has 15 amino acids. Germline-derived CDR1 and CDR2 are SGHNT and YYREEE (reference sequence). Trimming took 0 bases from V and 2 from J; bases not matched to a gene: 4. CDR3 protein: CASSLGSGGAYEQYF. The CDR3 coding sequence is TGTGCCAGCAGCTTGGGCAGCGGGGGAGCCTACGAGCAGTACTTC.

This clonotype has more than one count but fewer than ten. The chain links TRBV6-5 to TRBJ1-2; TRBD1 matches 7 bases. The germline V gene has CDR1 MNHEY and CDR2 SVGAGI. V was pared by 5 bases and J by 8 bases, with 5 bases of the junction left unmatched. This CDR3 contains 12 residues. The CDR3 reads CASSTRGDGYTF. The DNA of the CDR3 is TGTGCCAGCAGTACCAGGGGGGACGGCTACACCTTC.

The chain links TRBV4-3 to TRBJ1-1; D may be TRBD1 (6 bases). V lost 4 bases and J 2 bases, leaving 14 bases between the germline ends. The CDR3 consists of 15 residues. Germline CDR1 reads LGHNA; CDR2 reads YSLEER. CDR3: CASSPRGRGNTEAFF. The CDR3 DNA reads TGCGCCAGCAGCCCTCGGGGCAGGGGTAACACTGAAGCTTTCTTT.

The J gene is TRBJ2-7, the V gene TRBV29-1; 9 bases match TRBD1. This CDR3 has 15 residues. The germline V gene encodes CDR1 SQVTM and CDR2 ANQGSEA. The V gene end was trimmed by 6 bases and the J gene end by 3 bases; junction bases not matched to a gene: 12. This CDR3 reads CSVTWRTGADYEQYF. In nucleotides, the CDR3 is TGCAGCGTCACTTGGAGGACAGGGGCGGACTACGAGCAGTACTTC.

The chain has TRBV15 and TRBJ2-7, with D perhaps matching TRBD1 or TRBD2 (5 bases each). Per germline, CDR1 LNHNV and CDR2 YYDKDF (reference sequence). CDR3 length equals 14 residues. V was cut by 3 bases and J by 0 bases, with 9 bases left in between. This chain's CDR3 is CATSRGDGSYEQYV. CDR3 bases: TGTGCCACCAGCAGGGGGGACGGCTCCTACGAGCAGTACGTC.